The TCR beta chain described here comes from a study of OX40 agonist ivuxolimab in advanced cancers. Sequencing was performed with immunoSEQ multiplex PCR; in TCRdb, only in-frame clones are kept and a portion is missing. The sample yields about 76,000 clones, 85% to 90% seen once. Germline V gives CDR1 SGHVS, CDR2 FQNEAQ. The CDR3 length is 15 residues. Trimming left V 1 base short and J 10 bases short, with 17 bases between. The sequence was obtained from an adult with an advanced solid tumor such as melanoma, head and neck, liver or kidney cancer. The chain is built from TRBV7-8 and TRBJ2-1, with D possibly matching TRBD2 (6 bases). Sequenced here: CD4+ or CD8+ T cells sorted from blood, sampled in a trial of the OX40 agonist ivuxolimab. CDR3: CASSLDPSRAGEQFF. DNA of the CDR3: TGTGCCAGCAGCTTAGATCCCTCCCGTGCGGGGGAGCAGTTCTTC.